Below, 21 T cell receptor beta chains from the same sample are listed, as sequenced in a study of graft-versus-host responses after intestinal transplantation. The repertoire was sequenced with immunoSEQ multiplex PCR; TCRdb's copy has only in-frame clones and lacks some. Among roughly 38,000 clones listed, 90% to 95% were seen once. Here the sequenced sample was PBMCs, taken 16 days after intestinal transplant. The receptor set was obtained from a human patient who received an intestinal transplant, so some T cells may come from the graft donor.

This clone was recorded only once. This chain connects TRBV9 to TRBJ1-2; a weak D match, TRBD1 (5 bases). The CDR3 sequence is 14 residues long. V was shortened by 3 bases and J by 1 base, with 10 bases between the two germline ends. In germline, CDR1 is SGDLS, CDR2 YYNGEE. CDR3 nucleotide sequence: TGTGCCAGCAGCGCATCAGGGAGTAACTATGGCTACACCTTC. As protein: CASSASGSNYGYTF.

The chain couples TRBV28 to TRBJ1-2; 11 bases are shared with TRBD1. Looked up from germline, CDR1 is MDHEN and CDR2 is SYDVKM. The CDR3 has 13 residues. J lost 7 bases, V lost 7 bases, and 5 bases had no gene match. CDR3 coding DNA: TGTGCCAGCACCTTGGGACAGGGGGGTGGCTACACCTTC. Encoded protein: CASTLGQGGGYTF.

The sample holds one count of this clone. V usage is TRBV7-5 and J usage is TRBJ2-7; TRBD2, the D gene given by the table, was not confirmed from the DNA. TRBV7-5 is shown as a pseudogene. The CDR3 is 13 amino acids. The CDR3 DNA is TGTGCCAGCAGCTCGCTAGCGCGCTACGAGCAGTACTTC. Translated: CASSSLARYEQYF.

The chain employs TRBV4-3 and TRBJ1-2; D gene unclear. The germline V and J ends were trimmed by 3 bases and 2 bases, with 10 bases remaining between them. This CDR3 is 14 amino acids long. The germline CDR1 and CDR2 sequences are LGHNA and YSLEER. CDR3 nucleotides: TGCGCCAGCAGCCATCACGGCAGCAACTATGGCTACACCTTC. Translating it yields CASSHHGSNYGYTF.

This clone was recorded only once. The genes are TRBV6-9 and TRBJ2-3; D gene unclear. The V gene's germline CDR1 is MNHGY and CDR2 SVAAGI. The CDR3 runs to 14 residues. V was shortened by 6 bases and J by 0 bases, with 10 bases between the two germline ends. The DNA for the CDR3 is TGTGCCAGCAGACGCGGACGGAGCACAGATACGCAGTATTTT. Translated: CASRRGRSTDTQYF.

This chain connects TRBV28 to TRBJ2-5; weak D call: TRBD2 (5 bases). Germline-derived CDR1 and CDR2 are MDHEN and SYDVKM. V shed 5 bases and J shed 3 bases, with 22 bases lying between them. This CDR3 comprises 17 residues. The CDR3 sequence is CASSLPLIPGAEETQYF. Here the CDR3 DNA reads TGTGCCAGCAGTCTCCCCCTCATTCCAGGAGCGGAAGAGACCCAGTACTTC.

The chain carries TRBV7-6 and TRBJ2-3; 7 bases are a match to TRBD1. The CDR3 length is 17 residues. Trimming took 1 base from V and 2 from J; bases not matched to a gene: 9. CDR1 SGHVS and CDR2 FNYEAQ come from the germline V gene. CDR3 in DNA: TGTGCCAGCAGCTTAGTTTCCGGGGACAGACACACAGATACGCAGTATTTT. Its translation is CASSLVSGDRHTDTQYF.

The gene calls are TRBV29-1 and TRBJ1-2; possible D gene TRBD1, 5 bases. V was clipped by 6 bases and J by 5 bases, with 16 bases between them. CDR1 is SQVTM, CDR2 ANQGSEA, per germline. This CDR3 spans 13 amino acids. The CDR3 sequence is CSVAGGGLYGYTF. In DNA, the CDR3 is TGCAGCGTCGCCGGCGGGGGACTGTATGGCTACACCTTC. Full variable domain (remainder filled in from reference TRBV29-1 and TRBJ1-2): SAVISQKPSRDICQRGTSLTIQCQVDSQVTMMFWYRQQPGQSLTLIATANQGSEATYESGFVIDKFPISRPNLTFSTLTVSNMSPEDSSIYLCSVAGGGLYGYTFGSGTRLTVV.

The chain uses TRBV27 and TRBJ2-7, with 9 bases matching TRBD2. The length of the CDR3 is 13 residues. Germline V gene lookup returns CDR1 MNHEY and CDR2 SMNVEV (reference sequence). With 6 bases clipped from V and 2 bases from J, the junction kept 2 bases outside the gene matches. The CDR3 region is CASSLAGTYEQYF. The CDR3 DNA reads TGTGCCAGCAGCCTAGCGGGGACCTACGAGCAGTACTTC.

This chain connects TRBV4-1 to TRBJ2-1; D call uncertain. The CDR3 runs to 13 residues. The ends were cut back, 4 bases at V and 5 bases at J, with 9 bases in the middle. Germline V CDR1 and CDR2: MGHRA, YSYEKL. The CDR3 region is CASSPPRNNEQFF. The CDR3 bases are TGCGCCAGCAGCCCCCCTCGGAACAATGAGCAGTTCTTC.

This clone was counted once. Other DNA sequences in this sample translate to the same CDR3. The chain has TRBV28 and TRBJ2-4, with a possible D match to TRBD2 (5 bases). The germline gives CDR1 MDHEN, CDR2 SYDVKM. The CDR3 is 14 residues long. V was shortened by 8 bases and J by 0 bases, with 11 bases between the two germline ends. CDR3 sequence (DNA): TGTGCCAGCCGGGGATCCCTAGCCAAAAACATTCAGTACTTC. Translating it yields CASRGSLAKNIQYF.

V usage is TRBV19 and J usage is TRBJ2-5; D unclear. CDR1 is LNHDA, CDR2 SQIVND, per germline (reference sequence). The germline V and J ends were trimmed by 8 bases and 4 bases, with 17 bases remaining between them. The CDR3 consists of 14 residues. The CDR3 DNA follows: TGTGCCAGTGGATTGACTTTCAGTTTAGAGACCCAGTACTTC. Its protein product is CASGLTFSLETQYF.

The sample holds one count of this clone. The chain combines TRBV28 with TRBJ1-2; no clear D gene. The germline V and J ends were trimmed by 2 bases and 1 base, with 8 bases remaining between them. CDR3 length: 14 residues. Germline CDR1 is MDHEN and CDR2 is SYDVKM. CDR3 in amino acids: CASSLRNLNYGYTF. Written as DNA, the CDR3 is TGTGCCAGCAGTTTACGAAACCTTAACTATGGCTACACCTTC.

The rearrangement uses TRBV27 and TRBJ2-5; 7 nucleotides agree with TRBD1. From germline, CDR1 is MNHEY and CDR2 SMNVEV (reference sequence). The CDR3 is 19 residues long. V lost 5 bases, J lost 1 base, and 19 bases stayed unmatched. CDR3 amino acids: CASSLWPLPGQKPQETQYF. The CDR3 coding sequence is TGTGCCAGCAGTCTGTGGCCCCTCCCGGGACAGAAACCCCAAGAGACCCAGTACTTC.

This clone came up once. The CDR3 sequence is CASRGEMTSISREQYF. In DNA form, the CDR3 reads TGTGCCAGCAGGGGTGAAATGACTAGTATCTCTCGGGAGCAGTACTTC. The V gene is TRBV9, the J gene TRBJ2-7; possible D gene TRBD2, 6 bases. CDR1 SGDLS and CDR2 YYNGEE come from the germline V gene. The CDR3 extends over 16 amino acids. V lost 5 bases and J 7 bases, leaving 25 bases between the germline ends.

The chain uses TRBV27 and TRBJ2-7, with unresolved D. Trimming left V 1 base short and J 3 bases short, with 7 bases between. Germline V gene lookup returns CDR1 MNHEY and CDR2 SMNVEV (reference sequence). The CDR3 runs 13 residues. The CDR3 protein is CASSLYVDYEQYF. CDR3 bases: TGTGCCAGCAGTTTATACGTGGACTACGAGCAGTACTTC.

This chain uses TRBV7-6 with TRBJ2-1, with 10 bases lining up with TRBD1. V shed 3 bases, J shed 7 bases, and the junction held 0 bases outside the gene matches. The V gene's germline CDR1 is SGHVS and CDR2 FNYEAQ. This CDR3 contains 13 residues. The CDR3 region is CASSLGQGNEQFF. In DNA form, the CDR3 reads TGTGCCAGCAGCTTGGGACAGGGGAATGAGCAGTTCTTC.

A note on this clone: The same CDR3 is also encoded by other DNA sequences in this sample. The V and J genes are TRBV13 and TRBJ1-2; D is unresolved. This CDR3 region has 15 residues. V was shortened by 1 base and J by 4 bases, with 13 bases between the two germline ends. From germline, CDR1 is PRHDT and CDR2 FYEKMQ (reference sequence). As DNA, the CDR3 is TGTGCCAGCAGCTTAGAGGGAAGTAATAGCTATGGCTACACCTTC. Translating it yields CASSLEGSNSYGYTF.

V is TRBV7-9 and J is TRBJ1-2; D not resolved. The V and J ends lost 5 bases and 5 bases respectively, with 21 bases between them. CDR1 and CDR2 from the germline V gene are SEHNR and FQNEAQ (reference sequence). CDR3 length: 16 amino acids. The DNA of the CDR3 is TGTGCCAGCAGCCCGGACCTCCGCTCGCACATTTATGGCTACACCTTC. Its protein is CASSPDLRSHIYGYTF.

The rearrangement uses TRBV2 and TRBJ1-4; no reliable D call. Germline V lookup: CDR1 SNHLY, CDR2 FYNNEI. The V end lost 6 bases, the J end lost 0 bases, and 11 bases lay between the germline ends. The CDR3 totals 15 residues. CDR3 loop: CASREQIATNEKLFF. In DNA form, the CDR3 reads TGTGCCAGCAGGGAACAAATTGCAACTAATGAAAAACTGTTTTTT.

The J gene is TRBJ2-6, the V gene TRBV9; TRBD1 aligns across 10 bases. Losses at the gene ends were 5 bases for V and 0 bases for J; bases not matched to a gene: 5. The CDR3 contains 17 residues. Germline CDR1 and CDR2: SGDLS and YYNGEE. For the CDR3, the DNA is TGTGCCAGCAGTCCGGGACAGGGGATCTCTGGGGCCAACGTCCTGACTTTC. Residues: CASSPGQGISGANVLTF.